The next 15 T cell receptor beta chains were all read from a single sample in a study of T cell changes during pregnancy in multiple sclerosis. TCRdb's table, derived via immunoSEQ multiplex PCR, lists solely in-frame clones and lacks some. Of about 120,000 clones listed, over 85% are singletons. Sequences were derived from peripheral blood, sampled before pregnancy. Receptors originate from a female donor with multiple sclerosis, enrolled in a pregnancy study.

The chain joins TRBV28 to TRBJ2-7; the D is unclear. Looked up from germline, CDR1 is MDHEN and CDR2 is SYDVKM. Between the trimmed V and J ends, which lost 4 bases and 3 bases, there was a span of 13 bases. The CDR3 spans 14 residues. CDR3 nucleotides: TGTGCCAGCAGTTCCTCGTCGCCTAGCTACGAGCAGTACTTC. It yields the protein CASSSSSPSYEQYF.

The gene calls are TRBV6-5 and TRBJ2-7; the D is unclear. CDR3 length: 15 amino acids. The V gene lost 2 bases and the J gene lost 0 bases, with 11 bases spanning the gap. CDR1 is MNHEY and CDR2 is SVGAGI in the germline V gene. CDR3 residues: CASSYAVGVSYEQYF. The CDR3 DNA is TGTGCCAGCAGTTACGCCGTCGGAGTCTCCTACGAGCAGTACTTC.

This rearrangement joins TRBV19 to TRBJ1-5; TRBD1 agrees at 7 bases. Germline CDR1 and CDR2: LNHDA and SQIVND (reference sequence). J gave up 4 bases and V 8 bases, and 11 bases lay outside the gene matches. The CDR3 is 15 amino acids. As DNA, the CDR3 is TGTGCCAGTTCACCCCGGGACAGAGGTAATCAGCCCCAGCATTTT. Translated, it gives CASSPRDRGNQPQHF.

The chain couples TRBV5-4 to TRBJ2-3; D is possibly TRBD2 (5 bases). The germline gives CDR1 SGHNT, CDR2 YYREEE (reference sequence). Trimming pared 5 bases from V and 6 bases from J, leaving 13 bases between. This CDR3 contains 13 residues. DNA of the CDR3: TGTGCCAGCAGACCCACTAGATCCGATACGCAGTATTTT. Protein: CASRPTRSDTQYF.

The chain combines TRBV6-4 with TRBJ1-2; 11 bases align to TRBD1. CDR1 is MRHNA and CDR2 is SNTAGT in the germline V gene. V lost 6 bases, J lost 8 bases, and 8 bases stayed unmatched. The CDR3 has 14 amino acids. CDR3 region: CASSAGTGGYGYTF. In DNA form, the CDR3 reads TGTGCCAGCAGCGCCGGGACAGGGGGATACGGCTACACCTTC.

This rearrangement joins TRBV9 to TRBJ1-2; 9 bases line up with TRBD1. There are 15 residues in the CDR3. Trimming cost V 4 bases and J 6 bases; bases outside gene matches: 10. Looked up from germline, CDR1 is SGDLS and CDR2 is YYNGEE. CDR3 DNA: TGTGCCAGCAGCCTGGGGACAGGGCAAAGCCATGGCTACACCTTC. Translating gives CASSLGTGQSHGYTF.

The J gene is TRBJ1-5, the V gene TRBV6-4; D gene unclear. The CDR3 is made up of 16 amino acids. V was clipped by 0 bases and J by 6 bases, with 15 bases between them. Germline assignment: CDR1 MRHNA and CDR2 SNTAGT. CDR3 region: CASSDSYREVVQPQHF. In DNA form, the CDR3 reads TGTGCCAGCAGTGACTCCTATAGGGAGGTAGTTCAGCCCCAGCATTTT.

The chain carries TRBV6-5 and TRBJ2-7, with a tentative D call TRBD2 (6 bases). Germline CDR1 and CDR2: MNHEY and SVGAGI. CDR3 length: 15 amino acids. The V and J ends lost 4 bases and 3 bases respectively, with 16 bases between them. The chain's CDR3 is CASSSPRTNLYEQYF. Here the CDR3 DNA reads TGTGCCAGCAGTTCCCCCCGGACTAACCTCTACGAGCAGTACTTC.

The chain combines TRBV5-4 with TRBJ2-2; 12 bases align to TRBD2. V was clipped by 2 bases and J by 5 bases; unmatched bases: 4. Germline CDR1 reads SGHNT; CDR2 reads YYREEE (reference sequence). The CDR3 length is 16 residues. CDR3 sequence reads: CASSFLAGGLTGELFF. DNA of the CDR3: TGTGCCAGCAGCTTCCTAGCGGGAGGGCTTACCGGGGAGCTGTTTTTT.

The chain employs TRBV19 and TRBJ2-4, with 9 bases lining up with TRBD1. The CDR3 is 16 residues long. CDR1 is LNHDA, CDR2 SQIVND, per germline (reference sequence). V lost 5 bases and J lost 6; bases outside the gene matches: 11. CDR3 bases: TGTGCCAGTAGTCTACCGGACAGGGGCTATGGAAACATTCAGTACTTC. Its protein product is CASSLPDRGYGNIQYF. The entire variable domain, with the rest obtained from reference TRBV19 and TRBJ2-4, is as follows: DGGITQSPKYLFRKEGQNVTLSCEQNLNHDAMYWYRQDPGQGLRLIYYSQIVNDFQKGDIAEGYSVSREKKESFPLTVTSAQKNPTAFYLCASSLPDRGYGNIQYFGAGTRLSVL.

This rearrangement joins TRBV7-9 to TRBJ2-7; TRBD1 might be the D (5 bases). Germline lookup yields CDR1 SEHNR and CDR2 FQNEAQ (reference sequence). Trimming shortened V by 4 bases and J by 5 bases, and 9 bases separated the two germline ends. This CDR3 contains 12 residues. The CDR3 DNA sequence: TGTGCCAGCAGCTACGCAGGGAACGAGCAGTACTTC. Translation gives CASSYAGNEQYF.

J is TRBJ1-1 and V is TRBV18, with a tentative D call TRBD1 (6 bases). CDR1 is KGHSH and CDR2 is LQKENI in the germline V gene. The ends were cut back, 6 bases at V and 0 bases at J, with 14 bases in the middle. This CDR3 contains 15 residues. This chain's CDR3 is CASSGQPEMNTEAFF. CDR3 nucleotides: TGTGCCAGCTCCGGACAGCCAGAAATGAACACTGAAGCTTTCTTT.

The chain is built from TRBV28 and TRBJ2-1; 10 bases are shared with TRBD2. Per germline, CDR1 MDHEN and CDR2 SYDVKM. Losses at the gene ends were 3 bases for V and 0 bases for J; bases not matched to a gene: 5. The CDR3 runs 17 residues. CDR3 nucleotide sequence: TGTGCCAGCAGTTTGGGACTAGCGAAAAACTCCTACAATGAGCAGTTCTTC. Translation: CASSLGLAKNSYNEQFF. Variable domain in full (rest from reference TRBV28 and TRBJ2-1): DVKVTQSSRYLVKRTGEKVFLECVQDMDHENMFWYRQDPGLGLRLIYFSYDVKMKEKGDIPEGYSVSREKKERFSLILESASTNQTSMYLCASSLGLAKNSYNEQFFGPGTRLTVL.

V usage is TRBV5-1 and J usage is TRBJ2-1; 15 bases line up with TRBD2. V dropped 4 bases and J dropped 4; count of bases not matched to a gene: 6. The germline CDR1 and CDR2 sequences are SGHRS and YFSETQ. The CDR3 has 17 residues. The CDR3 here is CASSTGLAGGTYNEQFF. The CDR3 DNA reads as TGCGCCAGCAGCACGGGACTAGCGGGAGGTACTTACAATGAGCAGTTCTTC.

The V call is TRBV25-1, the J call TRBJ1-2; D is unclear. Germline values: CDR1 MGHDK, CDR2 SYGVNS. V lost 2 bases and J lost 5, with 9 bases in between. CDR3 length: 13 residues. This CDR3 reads CASSEAGGYGYTF. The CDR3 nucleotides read TGTGCCAGCAGTGAAGCAGGAGGATATGGCTACACCTTC.